This T cell receptor (beta chain) was recorded in a study of regulatory T cells. General study results and limits: Control CD8+ cells showed a nonsignificant trend toward higher Shannon entropy than patient CD8+ cells. In patients, unique TRB V-J pairs were restricted and V/J usage skewed, especially in Tregs.

Every patient with CD3G deficiency had evidence of autoimmunity. The PCR used 52 TRBV and 13 TRBJ primers. Profiling relied on immunoSEQ multiplex PCR, and the TCRdb table lists in-frame clones only, not all of them. The sample has around 10,000 clones; 75% to 90% are singletons. Germline V gene data show CDR1 as SEHNR and CDR2 as FQNEAQ (reference sequence). The CDR3 is 13 residues long. Trimming shortened V by 4 bases and J by 3 bases, and 9 bases separated the two germline ends. Notes on this clone: Its matching antigen is unknown.

This chain links TRBV7-9 with TRBJ1-1; D unclear. Sequencing used CD8+ T cells sorted from blood. This clonotype was sampled from a young adult with CD3G deficiency. The CDR3 region has the DNA TGTGCCAGCAGCTACGTAGGGCACACTGAAGCTTTCTTT. Residues: CASSYVGHTEAFF.